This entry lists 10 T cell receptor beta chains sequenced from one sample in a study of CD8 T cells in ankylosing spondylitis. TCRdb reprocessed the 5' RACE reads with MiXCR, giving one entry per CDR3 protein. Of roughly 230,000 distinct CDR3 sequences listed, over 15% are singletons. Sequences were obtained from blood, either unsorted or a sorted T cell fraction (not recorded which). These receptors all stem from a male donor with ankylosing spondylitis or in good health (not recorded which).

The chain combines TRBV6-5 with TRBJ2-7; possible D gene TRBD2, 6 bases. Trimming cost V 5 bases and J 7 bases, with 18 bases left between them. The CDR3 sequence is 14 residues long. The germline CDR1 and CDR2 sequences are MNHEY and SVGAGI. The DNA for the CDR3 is TGTGCCAGCAGTCACCGGGACTCCGGGGATGAGCAGTACTTC. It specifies CASSHRDSGDEQYF.

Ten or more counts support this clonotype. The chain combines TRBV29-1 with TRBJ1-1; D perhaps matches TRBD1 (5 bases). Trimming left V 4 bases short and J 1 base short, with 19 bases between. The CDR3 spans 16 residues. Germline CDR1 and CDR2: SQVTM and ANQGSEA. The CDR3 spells CSVGIGGGAWNTEAFF. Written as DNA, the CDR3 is TGCAGCGTTGGGATAGGCGGCGGGGCATGGAACACTGAAGCTTTCTTT.

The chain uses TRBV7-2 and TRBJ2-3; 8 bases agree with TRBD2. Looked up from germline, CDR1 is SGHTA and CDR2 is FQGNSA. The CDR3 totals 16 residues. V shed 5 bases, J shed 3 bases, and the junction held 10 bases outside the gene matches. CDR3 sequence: CASSPPPSGWTDTQYF. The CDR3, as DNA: TGTGCCAGCAGCCCTCCCCCTAGCGGGTGGACAGATACGCAGTATTTT.

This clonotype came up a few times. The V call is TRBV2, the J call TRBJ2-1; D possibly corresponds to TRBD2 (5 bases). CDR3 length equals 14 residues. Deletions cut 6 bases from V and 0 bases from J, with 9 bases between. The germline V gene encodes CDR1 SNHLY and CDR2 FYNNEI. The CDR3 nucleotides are TGTGCCAGCAGCTGGGAGAGCTCCTACAATGAGCAGTTCTTC. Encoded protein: CASSWESSYNEQFF. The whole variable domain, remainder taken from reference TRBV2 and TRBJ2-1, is EPEVTQTPSHQVTQMGQEVILRCVPISNHLYFYWYRQILGQKVEFLVSFYNNEISEKSEIFDDQFSVERPDGSNFTLKIRSTKLEDSAMYFCASSWESSYNEQFFGPGTRLTVL.

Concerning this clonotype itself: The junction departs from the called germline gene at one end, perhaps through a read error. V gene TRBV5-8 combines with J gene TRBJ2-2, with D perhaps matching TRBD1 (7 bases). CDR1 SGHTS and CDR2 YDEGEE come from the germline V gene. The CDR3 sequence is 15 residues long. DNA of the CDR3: TGTGCCAGCACCCCCAGGGGGGTACCCACCGGGGAGCTGGTTTTT. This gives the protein CASTPRGVPTGELVF.

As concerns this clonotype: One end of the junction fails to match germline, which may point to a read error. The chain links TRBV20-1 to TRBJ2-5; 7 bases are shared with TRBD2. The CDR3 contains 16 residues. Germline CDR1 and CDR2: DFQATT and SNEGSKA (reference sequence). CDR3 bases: TGCAGTGCTAGGGCCCTGGGGGGGAAGGACCAAGAAACCCAGTACTTC. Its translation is CSARALGGKDQETQYF.

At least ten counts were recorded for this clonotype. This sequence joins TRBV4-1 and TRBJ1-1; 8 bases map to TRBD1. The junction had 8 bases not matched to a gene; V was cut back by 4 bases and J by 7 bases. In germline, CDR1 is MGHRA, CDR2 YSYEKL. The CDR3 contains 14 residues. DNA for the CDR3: TGCGCCAGCAGCCTTCCGACAGGGGTTGGTGAAGCTTTCTTT. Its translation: CASSLPTGVGEAFF.

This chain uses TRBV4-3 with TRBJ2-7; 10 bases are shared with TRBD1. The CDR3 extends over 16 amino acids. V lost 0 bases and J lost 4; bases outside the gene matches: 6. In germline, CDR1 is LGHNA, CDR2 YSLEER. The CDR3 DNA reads TGCGCCAGCAGCCAAGATCTGACGGGACAGGGGTACGAGCAGTACTTC. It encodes CASSQDLTGQGYEQYF.

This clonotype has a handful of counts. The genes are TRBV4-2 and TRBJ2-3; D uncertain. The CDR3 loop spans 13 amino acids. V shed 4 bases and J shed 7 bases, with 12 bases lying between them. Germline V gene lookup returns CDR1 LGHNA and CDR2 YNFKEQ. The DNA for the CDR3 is TGTGCCAGCAGCCCCCGGGTAATAAATACGCAGTATTTT. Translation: CASSPRVINTQYF.

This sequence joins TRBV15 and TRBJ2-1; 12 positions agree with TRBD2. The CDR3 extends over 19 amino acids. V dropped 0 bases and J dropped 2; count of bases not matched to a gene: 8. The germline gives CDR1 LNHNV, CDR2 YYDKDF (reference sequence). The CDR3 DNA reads TGTGCCACCAGCAGAGATGGGACTAGCGGGTTGGGGGCCTACAATGAGCAGTTCTTC. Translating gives CATSRDGTSGLGAYNEQFF.